A single T cell receptor (beta chain) is shown here with its context. Its matching antigen is unknown. The CDR3 sequence is 15 residues long. Germline values: CDR1 MDHEN, CDR2 SYDVKM. The V gene lost 5 bases and the J gene lost 9 bases, with 20 bases spanning the gap. The entry originates in a study of OX40 agonist ivuxolimab in advanced cancers. Overall study: Partial responses occurred in Three dose-escalation patients, one with hepatocellular carcinoma and two with cutaneous melanoma.

Clones were read by immunoSEQ multiplex PCR, and TCRdb kept only the in-frame ones, dropping some. This table holds more than 45,000 clones, about 89% found once. Regarding the study as a whole: The study observed clonal expansion of CD4+ and CD8+ blood T cells by week 6 at 0.1 to 3.0 mg/kg.

The sequence was collected from an adult with an advanced solid tumor such as melanoma, head and neck, liver or kidney cancer. The V gene is TRBV28, the J gene TRBJ1-5, with D maybe TRBD1 (5 bases). Source: CD4+ or CD8+ T cells sorted from blood, taken in a trial of the OX40 agonist ivuxolimab. The CDR3 bases are TGTGCCAGCAGTAGCCGGGACCCCCTGTATCGGCCCCAGCATTTT. Translation gives CASSSRDPLYRPQHF.